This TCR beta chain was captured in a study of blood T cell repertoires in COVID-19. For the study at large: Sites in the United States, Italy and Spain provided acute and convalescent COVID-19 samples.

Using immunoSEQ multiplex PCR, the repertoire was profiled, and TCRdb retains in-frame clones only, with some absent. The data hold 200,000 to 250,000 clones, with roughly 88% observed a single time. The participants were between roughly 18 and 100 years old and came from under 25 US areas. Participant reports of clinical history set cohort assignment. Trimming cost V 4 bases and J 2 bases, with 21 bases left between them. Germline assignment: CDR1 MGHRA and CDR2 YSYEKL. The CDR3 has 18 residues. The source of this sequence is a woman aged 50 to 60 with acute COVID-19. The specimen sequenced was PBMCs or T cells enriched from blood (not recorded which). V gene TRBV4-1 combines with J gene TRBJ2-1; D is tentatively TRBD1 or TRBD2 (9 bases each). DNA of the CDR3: TGCGCCAGCAGCCGGGGACAGGGTGGGACTAGCCCCTACAATGAGCAGTTCTTC. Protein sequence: CASSRGQGGTSPYNEQFF.